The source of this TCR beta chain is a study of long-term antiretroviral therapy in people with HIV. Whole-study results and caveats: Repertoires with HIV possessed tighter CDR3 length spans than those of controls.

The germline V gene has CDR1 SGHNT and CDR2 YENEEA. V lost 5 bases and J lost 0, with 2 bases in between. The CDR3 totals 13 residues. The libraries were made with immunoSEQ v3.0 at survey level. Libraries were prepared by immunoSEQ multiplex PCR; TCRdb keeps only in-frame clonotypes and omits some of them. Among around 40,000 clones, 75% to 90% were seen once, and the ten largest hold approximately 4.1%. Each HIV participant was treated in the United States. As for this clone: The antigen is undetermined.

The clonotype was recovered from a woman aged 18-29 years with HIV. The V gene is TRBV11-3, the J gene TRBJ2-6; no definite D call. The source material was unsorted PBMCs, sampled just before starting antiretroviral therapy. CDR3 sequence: CASSPSGANVLTF. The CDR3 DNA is TGTGCCAGCAGCCCCTCTGGGGCCAACGTCCTGACTTTC.